This TCR beta chain was sequenced in a study of T cell repertoires in cytomegalovirus infection. Germline V gives CDR1 ENHRY, CDR2 SYGVKD. This CDR3 is built from 16 residues. The V and J ends lost 4 bases and 3 bases respectively, with 18 bases between them. Each CDR3 protein is one row after TCRdb ran MiXCR on the reads. The table lists almost 500,000 distinct CDR3 sequences, around 11% of them singletons. There are many counts of this clonotype. Its antigen is not identified. Study-wide results and limits: Identification of carriers of CMV plus the relevant HLA was achieved through cumulative public TCR beta family frequency. The ex vivo response was dominated by HLA-C-restricted CMV-specific TCR beta clonotypes.

This sequence was found in a human donor in good health (CMV status not recorded). Some clones in this sample may be carry-over from other donors' samples. V is TRBV10-3 and J is TRBJ1-1; TRBD1 is a possible D gene (5 bases). Sequencing was carried out using PBMCs. Here the CDR3 DNA reads TGTGCCATCAGTGGCCCCAGGGCAGGAGGGTACACTGAAGCTTTCTTT. This translates into CAISGPRAGGYTEAFF.